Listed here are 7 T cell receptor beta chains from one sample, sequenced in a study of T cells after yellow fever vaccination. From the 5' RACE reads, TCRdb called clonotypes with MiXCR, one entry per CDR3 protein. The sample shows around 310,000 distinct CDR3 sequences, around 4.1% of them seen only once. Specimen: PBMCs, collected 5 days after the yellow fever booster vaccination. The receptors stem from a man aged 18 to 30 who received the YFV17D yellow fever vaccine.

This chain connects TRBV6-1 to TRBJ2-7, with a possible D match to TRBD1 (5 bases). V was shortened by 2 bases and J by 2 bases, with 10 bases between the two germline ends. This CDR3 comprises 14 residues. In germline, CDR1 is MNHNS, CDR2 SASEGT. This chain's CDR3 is CASSERGRAYEQYV. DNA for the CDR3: TGTGCCAGCAGTGAAAGGGGCAGGGCCTACGAGCAGTACGTC.

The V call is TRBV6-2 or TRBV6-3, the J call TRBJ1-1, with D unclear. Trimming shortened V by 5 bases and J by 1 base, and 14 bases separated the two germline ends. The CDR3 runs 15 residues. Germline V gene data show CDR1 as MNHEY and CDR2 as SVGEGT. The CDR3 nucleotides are TGTGCCAGCAGTCGCCGGGATGCTCCGAACACTGAAGCTTTCTTT. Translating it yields CASSRRDAPNTEAFF.

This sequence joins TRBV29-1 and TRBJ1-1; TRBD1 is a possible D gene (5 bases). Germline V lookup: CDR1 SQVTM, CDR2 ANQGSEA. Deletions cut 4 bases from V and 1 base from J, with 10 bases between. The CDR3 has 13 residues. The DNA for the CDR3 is TGCAGCGTTGCCCTCGGGGGGAACACTGAAGCTTTCTTT. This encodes CSVALGGNTEAFF. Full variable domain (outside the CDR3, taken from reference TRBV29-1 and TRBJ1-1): SAVISQKPSRDICQRGTSLTIQCQVDSQVTMMFWYRQQPGQSLTLIATANQGSEATYESGFVIDKFPISRPNLTFSTLTVSNMSPEDSSIYLCSVALGGNTEAFFGQGTRLTVV.

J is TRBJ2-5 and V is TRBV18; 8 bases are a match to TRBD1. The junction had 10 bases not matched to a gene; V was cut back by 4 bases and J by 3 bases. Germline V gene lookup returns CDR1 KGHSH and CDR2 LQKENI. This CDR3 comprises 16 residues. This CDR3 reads CASSLGQGMVEETQYF. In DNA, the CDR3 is TGTGCCAGCTCACTAGGACAGGGTATGGTGGAAGAGACCCAGTACTTC. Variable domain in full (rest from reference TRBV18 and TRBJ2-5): NAGVMQNPRHLVRRRGQEARLRCSPMKGHSHVYWYRQLPEEGLKFMVYLQKENIIDESGMPKERFSAEFPKEGPSILRIQQVVRGDSAAYFCASSLGQGMVEETQYFGPGTRLLVL.

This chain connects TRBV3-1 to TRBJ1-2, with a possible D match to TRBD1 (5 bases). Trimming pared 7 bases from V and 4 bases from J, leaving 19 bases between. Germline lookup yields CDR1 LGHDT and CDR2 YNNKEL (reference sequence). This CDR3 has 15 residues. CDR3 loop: CASTTTGAEGYGYTF. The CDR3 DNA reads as TGTGCCAGCACCACAACAGGAGCTGAAGGCTATGGCTACACCTTC.

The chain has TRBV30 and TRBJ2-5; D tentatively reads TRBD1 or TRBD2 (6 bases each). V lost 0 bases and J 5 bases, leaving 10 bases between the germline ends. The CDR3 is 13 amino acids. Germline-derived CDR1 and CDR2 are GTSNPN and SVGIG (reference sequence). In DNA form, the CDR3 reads TGTGCCTGGAGTGTACGGGGGCTGGAGACCCAGTACTTC. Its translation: CAWSVRGLETQYF.

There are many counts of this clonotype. CDR3 region: CASSLARQGTDTQYF. CDR3 DNA sequence: TGTGCCAGCAGCTTAGCGCGGCAGGGCACAGATACGCAGTATTTT. The chain employs TRBV7-6 and TRBJ2-3; no definite D call. Germline CDR1 reads SGHVS; CDR2 reads FNYEAQ. This CDR3 is built from 15 residues. V was shortened by 0 bases and J by 1 base, with 8 bases between the two germline ends.